These 6 T cell receptor beta chains were all obtained from the same sample, sequenced in a study of blood T cells in healthy people across ages. Together with a sample-barcoded 5' primer, a J-beta primer mix was included in a second PCR lasting roughly 6 to 12 cycles. MiXCR, applied by TCRdb to the 5' RACE reads, yields one record per CDR3 protein. The sample includes around 1,500,000 distinct CDR3 sequences, 28% seen only once; the top ten take 6.5% to 8.5%. Sequenced: blood. These receptors originate from a woman between 25 and 40 years old in good health.

The genes are TRBV11-1 and TRBJ2-6; D is unresolved. The CDR3 runs 17 residues. The V end was cut by 1 base, the J end by 0 bases, with 10 bases between. Germline assignment: CDR1 SGHAT and CDR2 FQDESV (reference sequence). CDR3 DNA sequence: TGTGCCAGCAGCTTAGAGGTGCTACCCTCTGGGGCCAACGTCCTGACTTTC. Its protein product is CASSLEVLPSGANVLTF.

The gene calls are TRBV19 and TRBJ2-7, with 7 positions matching TRBD2. The CDR3 sequence is 15 residues long. Trimming at V came to 3 bases and at J to 3 bases, leaving 8 bases not matched to a gene. Looked up from germline, CDR1 is LNHDA and CDR2 is SQIVND (reference sequence). CDR3 amino acids: CASSIGAGVGYEQYF. The CDR3 region has the DNA TGTGCCAGTAGTATTGGGGCGGGAGTGGGCTACGAGCAGTACTTC.

The rearrangement links TRBV15 to TRBJ2-4; a possible D gene is TRBD1 (5 bases). With the DNA end fitting TRBJ2-7 better, the J assignment may be wrong. Germline V CDR1 and CDR2: LNHNV, YYDKDF (reference sequence). The CDR3 extends over 15 amino acids. The CDR3 loop reads CATSREQASAHEQYF. The CDR3 coding sequence is TGTGCCACCAGCAGAGAACAGGCATCGGCTCACGAGCAGTACTTC.

This clonotype was detected a few times. This chain joins TRBV24-1 and TRBJ2-1; 16 nucleotides line up with TRBD2. Germline trimming cut 3 bases from V and 7 bases from J; bases unmatched to any gene: 11. CDR3 length: 19 amino acids. Germline CDR1 is KGHDR and CDR2 is SFDVKD. The CDR3 DNA reads as TGTGCCACCAGTGATCCCCTGGGGACTAGCGGGGGGGCTTCGAATGAGCAGTTCTTC. Protein sequence: CATSDPLGTSGGASNEQFF.

The rearrangement joins TRBV6-8 to TRBJ1-6, with TRBD1 matching over 8 bases. Looked up from germline, CDR1 is MNHGY and CDR2 is SAAAGT. The CDR3 is 16 amino acids. V lost 0 bases and J lost 13; bases outside the gene matches: 11. The CDR3 sequence is CASSYSTRGLIGPLHF. The DNA of the CDR3 is TGTGCCAGCAGTTACTCGACCAGGGGGCTAATTGGGCCCCTCCACTTT.

V and J are TRBV7-3 and TRBJ1-2; 8 positions match TRBD1. The CDR3 covers 15 residues. Unmatched junction bases numbered 11, after V lost 4 bases and J lost 7 bases. CDR1 SGHTA and CDR2 FQGTGA come from the germline V gene. This CDR3 reads CASSSTGGGSSGYTF. The CDR3 nucleotides are TGTGCCAGCAGCTCCACAGGGGGGGGAAGCAGTGGCTACACCTTC.